The next 25 T cell receptor beta chains were all read from a single sample in a study of blood T cell repertoires in COVID-19. Using immunoSEQ multiplex PCR, the repertoire was profiled, and TCRdb retains in-frame clones only, with some absent. Counted here are about 83,000 clones, around 84% occurring once; the ten biggest clones make up about 8%. Input material: peripheral blood. These TCRs come from a man older than 75 with active or convalescent COVID-19.

This clone has more than one count but fewer than ten. The chain uses TRBV7-9 and TRBJ1-1, with TRBD1 identical over 10 bases. V gave up 10 bases and J gave up 0 bases; unmatched junction bases: 5. Germline CDR1 is SEHNR and CDR2 is FQNEAQ (reference sequence). CDR3 size: 14 residues. The CDR3: CATRQGAMNTEAFF. The CDR3, as DNA: TGTGCCACTAGACAGGGGGCAATGAACACTGAAGCTTTCTTT.

The chain employs TRBV30 and TRBJ1-1; TRBD1 aligns across 8 bases. The germline CDR1 and CDR2 sequences are GTSNPN and SVGIG (reference sequence). CDR3 length equals 13 residues. Trimming cost V 2 bases and J 5 bases; bases outside gene matches: 4. CDR3 protein: CAWSPRTGTEAFF. CDR3 coding DNA: TGTGCCTGGAGTCCACGGACAGGGACTGAAGCTTTCTTT.

The V and J genes are TRBV7-2 and TRBJ2-1, with TRBD1 as a possible D gene (6 bases). This CDR3 is built from 13 residues. The germline V gene encodes CDR1 SGHTA and CDR2 FQGNSA. V was clipped by 5 bases and J by 9 bases, with 14 bases between them. CDR3 protein: CASSVNRVTEQFF. The CDR3 coding sequence is TGTGCCAGCAGCGTTAACAGGGTCACTGAGCAGTTCTTC. Using reference TRBV7-2 and TRBJ2-1 for the parts outside the CDR3, the full variable domain is GAGVSQSPSNKVTEKGKDVELRCDPISGHTALYWYRQSLGQGLEFLIYFQGNSAPDKSGLPSDRFSAERTGGSVSTLTIQRTQQEDSAVYLCASSVNRVTEQFFGPGTRLTVL.

This chain uses TRBV9 with TRBJ2-2, with D perhaps matching TRBD1 (6 bases). The germline V and J ends were trimmed by 6 bases and 0 bases, with 15 bases remaining between them. Germline loops: CDR1 SGDLS, CDR2 YYNGEE. This CDR3 spans 16 amino acids. CDR3 nucleotides: TGTGCCAGCACTCGTGGGGGCGTTTCGAACACCGGGGAGCTGTTTTTT. Protein: CASTRGGVSNTGELFF.

This clone was seen a single time. J is TRBJ2-1 and V is TRBV19, with 8 bases aligning to TRBD2. V lost 2 bases and J lost 4; bases outside the gene matches: 4. The CDR3 covers 15 residues. CDR1 and CDR2 from the germline V gene are LNHDA and SQIVND (reference sequence). CDR3 protein: CASSISAGGYNEQFF. The CDR3 DNA reads as TGTGCCAGTAGTATAAGCGCGGGGGGTTACAATGAGCAGTTCTTC.

This sequence joins TRBV9 and TRBJ2-1; 8 nucleotides line up with TRBD2. CDR1 and CDR2 from the germline V gene are SGDLS and YYNGEE. J was trimmed by 8 bases and V by 4 bases; bases with no gene match: 5. This CDR3 has 13 residues. As DNA, the CDR3 is TGTGCCAGCAGCTCCACAGCGGGGGATGAGCAGTTCTTC. It encodes CASSSTAGDEQFF.

This chain uses TRBV18 with TRBJ1-1; TRBD1 agrees at 11 bases. The J segment lost 5 bases and the V segment lost 3 bases, leaving 8 bases of the junction unmatched. The CDR3 extends over 16 amino acids. Germline values: CDR1 KGHSH, CDR2 LQKENI. CDR3 bases: TGTGCCAGCTCACCTAGAGGACAGGGGGCTGGGACTGAAGCTTTCTTT. Encoded protein: CASSPRGQGAGTEAFF.

This clone has just one count. This rearrangement joins TRBV18 to TRBJ2-1, with 9 bases fitting TRBD1. The V and J ends lost 6 bases and 8 bases, in that order; junction bases with no gene match: 2. Per the germline V gene, CDR1 is KGHSH and CDR2 is LQKENI. The CDR3 consists of 12 residues. The CDR3 region is CASSRQGDEQFF. The CDR3 coding sequence is TGTGCCAGCTCGCGACAGGGGGATGAGCAGTTCTTC.

A note on this clone: The sample contains more than one DNA sequence encoding this CDR3. The chain couples TRBV7-8 to TRBJ1-3, with D uncertain. CDR3 length: 13 amino acids. Germline loops: CDR1 SGHVS, CDR2 FQNEAQ. V gave up 3 bases and J gave up 4 bases, with 7 bases separating them. Here the CDR3 DNA reads TGTGCCAGCAGCTTCCTAGACGGAAACACCATATATTTT. This codes for CASSFLDGNTIYF.

CDR3 in amino acids: CASSPRRAGNNEQFF. The CDR3, as DNA: TGTGCCAGCAGCCCCCGGAGAGCGGGGAACAATGAGCAGTTCTTC. The chain uses TRBV7-3 and TRBJ2-1; 7 bases fit TRBD2. Losses at the gene ends were 5 bases for V and 5 bases for J; bases not matched to a gene: 9. From germline, CDR1 is SGHTA and CDR2 FQGTGA. The length of the CDR3 is 15 residues. Filled out from reference TRBV7-3 and TRBJ2-1, the complete variable domain reads GAGVSQTPSNKVTEKGKYVELRCDPISGHTALYWYRQSLGQGPEFLIYFQGTGAADDSGLPNDRFFAVRPEGSVSTLKIQRTERGDSAVYLCASSPRRAGNNEQFFGPGTRLTVL.

V is TRBV3-1 (or the pseudogene TRBV3-2) and J is TRBJ2-3; 9 positions agree with TRBD2. The CDR3 is 17 amino acids. Germline V lookup: CDR1 LGHDT, CDR2 YNNKEL (reference sequence). J lost 2 bases, V lost 3 bases, and 9 bases had no gene match. CDR3 DNA: TGTGCCAGCAGCCAGGGCTCTAGCGGGGTCCCCACAGATACGCAGTATTTT. As protein: CASSQGSSGVPTDTQYF.

The CDR3 reads CASSYRQGVDTQYF. The CDR3 DNA reads as TGCGCCAGCAGCTACCGACAGGGGGTAGATACGCAGTATTTT. The chain links TRBV5-1 to TRBJ2-3; 9 bases agree with TRBD1. CDR3 length: 14 amino acids. Germline-derived CDR1 and CDR2 are SGHRS and YFSETQ. With 3 bases clipped from V and 5 bases from J, the junction kept 4 bases outside the gene matches.

This sequence joins TRBV14 and TRBJ2-3; the D gene is possibly TRBD2 (5 bases). This CDR3 contains 15 residues. The germline V and J ends were trimmed by 4 bases and 6 bases, with 17 bases remaining between them. Germline assignment: CDR1 SGHDN and CDR2 FVKESK. CDR3 region: CASSPPGFRRDTQYF. The CDR3 region has the DNA TGTGCCAGCAGCCCCCCGGGGTTTAGGCGGGATACGCAGTATTTT.

Written as DNA, the CDR3 is TGCAGCGTCCGGACTAGCGGGAGTAGAGATACGCAGTATTTT. This sequence encodes CSVRTSGSRDTQYF. The chain combines TRBV29-1 with TRBJ2-3; TRBD2 agrees at 13 bases. This CDR3 is 14 amino acids long. In germline, CDR1 is SQVTM, CDR2 ANQGSEA. Unmatched junction bases numbered 5, after V lost 6 bases and J lost 5 bases.

The genes are TRBV30 and TRBJ1-5; D gene ambiguous. The CDR3 extends over 13 amino acids. In germline, CDR1 is GTSNPN, CDR2 SVGIG (reference sequence). V gave up 4 bases and J gave up 1 base, with 8 bases separating them. CDR3 loop: CAWTGSSNQPQHF. For the CDR3, the DNA is TGTGCCTGGACGGGGAGCAGCAATCAGCCCCAGCATTTT.

This chain joins TRBV6-5 and TRBJ2-2; 7 bases match TRBD2. Per germline, CDR1 MNHEY and CDR2 SVGAGI. The CDR3 runs to 16 residues. V lost 2 bases and J lost 4; bases outside the gene matches: 7. CDR3: CASSYLRGGGTGELFF. The CDR3, as DNA: TGTGCCAGCAGTTACCTACGCGGGGGAGGCACCGGGGAGCTGTTTTTT.

The chain has TRBV5-1 and TRBJ2-2, with D possibly matching TRBD1 (5 bases). Germline assignment: CDR1 SGHRS and CDR2 YFSETQ. The CDR3 totals 16 residues. Trimming pared 0 bases from V and 3 bases from J, leaving 12 bases between. CDR3: CASSLEGRVDTGELFF. For the CDR3, the DNA is TGCGCCAGCAGCTTGGAGGGCAGGGTTGACACCGGGGAGCTGTTTTTT.

In its sample, this clone was seen once. The V and J genes are TRBV5-1 and TRBJ2-2, with 9 bases identical to TRBD2. This CDR3 has 17 residues. Germline CDR1 is SGHRS and CDR2 is YFSETQ. V was clipped by 4 bases and J by 9 bases; unmatched bases: 16. Here the CDR3 DNA reads TGCGCCAGCAGCACCCGGGGTGGTAGCGGGAGCAACCGGGAGCTGTTTTTT. Translating gives CASSTRGGSGSNRELFF.

The chain links TRBV6-1 to TRBJ2-2; the D gene is possibly TRBD1 (6 bases). Germline V gene sequence: CDR1 MNHNS, CDR2 SASEGT. Trimming cost V 3 bases and J 1 base, with 6 bases left between them. The CDR3 loop spans 14 amino acids. As DNA, the CDR3 is TGTGCCAGCAGTGACAGGGGGAACACCGGGGAGCTGTTTTTT. The encoded protein is CASSDRGNTGELFF.

V is TRBV7-2 and J is TRBJ1-1, with 8 bases fitting TRBD1. V was clipped by 5 bases and J by 3 bases; unmatched bases: 5. CDR1 is SGHTA, CDR2 FQGNSA, per germline. The CDR3 extends over 14 amino acids. CDR3 DNA sequence: TGTGCCAGCAGCATTCAGGGGGCTTACACTGAAGCTTTCTTT. Its protein is CASSIQGAYTEAFF.

The chain has TRBV7-2 and TRBJ1-2; possibly TRBD1 for D (5 bases). Per germline, CDR1 SGHTA and CDR2 FQGNSA. Deletions cut 5 bases from V and 8 bases from J, with 18 bases between. The CDR3 has 14 residues. CDR3 loop: CASSQDSPTGGYTF. Written as DNA, the CDR3 is TGTGCCAGCAGCCAAGACAGTCCCACTGGGGGCTACACCTTC.

The chain joins TRBV5-1 to TRBJ1-2, with a tentative D call TRBD1 (5 bases). The CDR3 covers 14 residues. V dropped 0 bases and J dropped 4 bases, with 10 bases sitting between them. Germline values: CDR1 SGHRS, CDR2 YFSETQ. CDR3: CASSLGSGSYGYTF. The CDR3 DNA is TGCGCCAGCAGCTTGGGGTCAGGGTCCTATGGCTACACCTTC.

The genes are TRBV18 and TRBJ2-1; 7 positions match TRBD1. V lost 1 base, J lost 3 bases, and 6 bases stayed unmatched. The CDR3 spans 16 residues. Germline loops: CDR1 KGHSH, CDR2 LQKENI. CDR3 coding DNA: TGTGCCAGCTCACCACTTGCGGCAGGGGGCTACAATGAGCAGTTCTTC. It translates to CASSPLAAGGYNEQFF.

This chain joins TRBV4-1 and TRBJ1-2; tentatively, D is TRBD1 (6 bases). The CDR3 is 16 amino acids. CDR1 MGHRA and CDR2 YSYEKL come from the germline V gene. The V gene lost 1 base and the J gene lost 4 bases, with 16 bases spanning the gap. CDR3 amino acids: CASSQARGGTSYGYTF. CDR3 DNA sequence: TGCGCCAGCAGCCAAGCCCGGGGAGGGACAAGCTATGGCTACACCTTC.

The CDR3: CASSQESLLANYGYTF. In nucleotides, the CDR3 is TGTGCCAGCAGCCAAGAATCGCTACTAGCTAACTATGGCTACACCTTC. The chain links TRBV3-1 (or the pseudogene TRBV3-2) to TRBJ1-2; D unresolved. Germline V gives CDR1 LGHDT, CDR2 YNNKEL (reference sequence). V gave up 0 bases and J gave up 0 bases, with 11 bases separating them. CDR3 length: 16 amino acids.